The 6 T cell receptor beta chains reported below all come from one sample, sequenced in a study of CD8 T cells in ankylosing spondylitis. Antigen specificity for these receptors is unknown. TCRdb passed the 5' RACE reads through MiXCR, listing each CDR3 protein once. The table has under 850,000 distinct CDR3 sequences, roughly 19% seen once; the top ten hold around 19%. Whole-study findings and limits: Among TCR beta sequences, a motif of several highly homologous variants appeared characteristic of ankylosing spondylitis blood.

The sequenced material came from blood, either unsorted or a sorted T cell fraction (not recorded which). The receptors derive from a male donor with ankylosing spondylitis.

The chain carries TRBV20-1 and TRBJ1-1, with 8 positions matching TRBD1. The CDR3 loop spans 13 amino acids. Germline V CDR1 and CDR2: DFQATT, SNEGSKA (reference sequence). Trimming removed 2 bases from V and 4 bases from J; junction bases left unmatched: 3. CDR3 sequence: CSARQGASTEAFF. CDR3 nucleotide sequence: TGCAGTGCTAGACAGGGGGCGAGCACTGAAGCTTTCTTT.

The chain links TRBV12-3 or TRBV12-4 to TRBJ1-1; tentatively, D is TRBD1 (6 bases). V was clipped by 8 bases and J by 5 bases, with 15 bases between them. This CDR3 has 13 amino acids. CDR3 region: CASLGQGFTEAFF. CDR3 nucleotides: TGTGCCAGCTTGGGCCAGGGGTTTACTGAAGCTTTCTTT.

The rearrangement joins TRBV20-1 to TRBJ2-1; 12 nucleotides match TRBD2. V lost 4 bases and J lost 4; bases outside the gene matches: 2. The CDR3 consists of 14 residues. Germline CDR1 and CDR2: DFQATT and SNEGSKA (reference sequence). Here the CDR3 reads CSAILAGGYNEQFF. The CDR3 DNA is TGCAGTGCTATACTAGCGGGGGGATACAATGAGCAGTTCTTC.

The rearrangement links TRBV28 to TRBJ2-3; no firm D call. The germline V gene has CDR1 MDHEN and CDR2 SYDVKM. CDR3 length equals 17 residues. The V and J ends lost 2 bases and 2 bases respectively, with 17 bases between them. CDR3 sequence reads: CASSLSLTATHTDTQYF. In DNA, the CDR3 is TGTGCCAGCAGTTTAAGTCTAACAGCGACCCACACAGATACGCAGTATTTT.

This clonotype was picked up a small number of times. The rearrangement joins TRBV12-3 or TRBV12-4 to TRBJ2-1; no reliable D call. Trimming removed 2 bases at V and 3 bases at J, with 8 bases between. The CDR3 loop spans 14 amino acids. The CDR3, as DNA: TGTGCCAGCAGTTTAAACTCGGGCTACAATGAGCAGTTCTTC. Amino acids: CASSLNSGYNEQFF.

This clonotype has more than one count but fewer than ten. The chain employs TRBV7-3 and TRBJ2-1; no clear D. CDR3 length equals 14 residues. V lost 5 bases and J lost 5, with 13 bases in between. Looked up from germline, CDR1 is SGHTA and CDR2 is FQGTGA. CDR3 region: CASSPALGDNEQFF. CDR3 DNA sequence: TGTGCCAGCAGCCCGGCCTTAGGTGACAATGAGCAGTTCTTC. Full variable domain (remainder filled in from reference TRBV7-3 and TRBJ2-1): GAGVSQTPSNKVTEKGKYVELRCDPISGHTALYWYRQSLGQGPEFLIYFQGTGAADDSGLPNDRFFAVRPEGSVSTLKIQRTERGDSAVYLCASSPALGDNEQFFGPGTRLTVL.